These 5 T cell receptor beta chains were sequenced from one sample in a study of blood T cells in healthy people across ages. Next came a second PCR, run for about 7 to 12 cycles, which used a sample-barcoded 5' primer along with a J-beta primer mix. A single record per CDR3 protein comes from TCRdb applying MiXCR to the 5' RACE reads. The repertoire holds about 570,000 distinct CDR3 sequences, with about 29% as singletons. These data are also associated with another study on T cells of mothers and their children.

What was sequenced was blood. These receptors were collected from a boy aged 2 to 10 in good health.

The chain joins TRBV15 to TRBJ2-5; D may correspond to TRBD1 or TRBD2 (5 bases each). The CDR3 spans 16 residues. CDR1 is LNHNV, CDR2 YYDKDF, per germline (reference sequence). Trimming cost V 0 bases and J 5 bases, with 16 bases left between them. The CDR3 DNA sequence: TGTGCCACCAGCAGAGACCGACCTCAGGGAGACGAGACCCAGTACTTC. Protein product: CATSRDRPQGDETQYF.

This clonotype was counted only a few times. This chain connects TRBV7-9 to TRBJ2-3, with D maybe TRBD2 (6 bases). Germline lookup yields CDR1 SEHNR and CDR2 FQNEAQ (reference sequence). V lost 4 bases, J lost 3 bases, and 14 bases lay in between. This CDR3 region has 15 residues. In DNA form, the CDR3 reads TGTGCCAGCAGCTCCTCCCCGGGGAGGACAGATACGCAGTATTTT. Translating it yields CASSSSPGRTDTQYF.

The genes are TRBV6-5 and TRBJ2-7, with 16 bases lining up with TRBD2. The CDR3 has 21 residues. Germline CDR1 and CDR2: MNHEY and SVGAGI. The trim removed 0 bases at V and 1 base at J, leaving 12 bases unmatched. The CDR3 bases are TGTGCCAGCAGTTACTCTACAAAGGGACTAGCGGGGGGGTCGCGTTCCTACGAGCAGTACTTC. This gives the protein CASSYSTKGLAGGSRSYEQYF.

The V gene is TRBV29-1, the J gene TRBJ2-7; 12 bases align to TRBD2. Per germline, CDR1 SQVTM and CDR2 ANQGSEA. V lost 7 bases and J lost 5; bases outside the gene matches: 6. This CDR3 comprises 13 residues. As DNA, the CDR3 is TGCAGCGCTCTAGCGGGAGGGCCTAACGAGCAGTACTTC. It codes for CSALAGGPNEQYF.

This chain joins TRBV18 and TRBJ2-5; D uncertain. From germline, CDR1 is KGHSH and CDR2 LQKENI. V was shortened by 0 bases and J by 3 bases, with 2 bases between the two germline ends. The CDR3 is 12 residues long. The CDR3 sequence: CASSPPKETQYF. The CDR3 DNA follows: TGTGCCAGCTCACCACCGAAAGAGACCCAGTACTTC.